These 23 T cell receptor beta chains originate from one sample sequenced in a study of shared clonotypes between healthy human individuals. The table came from immunoSEQ multiplex PCR; TCRdb's copy has only in-frame clones and leaves some out. Of about 1 million clones in the sample, under 80% were seen once. Sequenced: memory CD4+ T cells sorted from blood. The sample's subset: CD45RA-negative fraction. The receptors come from a man between 18 and 35 years old in good health.

The table lists this clone with a few counts. CDR3 loop: CASSPGAGLMTEAFF. The CDR3 nucleotides read TGTGCCAGCAGCCCCGGAGCAGGGCTGATGACTGAAGCTTTCTTT. The genes are TRBV5-5 and TRBJ1-1; TRBD1 might be the D (5 bases). The V and J ends lost 4 bases and 5 bases respectively, with 18 bases between them. Germline lookup yields CDR1 SGHKS and CDR2 YYEKEE (reference sequence). The CDR3 is 15 residues long.

V is TRBV19 and J is TRBJ1-2, with D uncertain. From germline, CDR1 is LNHDA and CDR2 SQIVND (reference sequence). Trimming cost V 0 bases and J 5 bases, with 16 bases left between them. The CDR3 loop spans 16 amino acids. The CDR3 sequence: CASSIEYTQGLYGYTF. CDR3 bases: TGTGCCAGTAGTATAGAATACACCCAAGGGCTGTATGGCTACACCTTC. The complete variable domain, with remaining parts taken from reference TRBV19 and TRBJ1-2, reads DGGITQSPKYLFRKEGQNVTLSCEQNLNHDAMYWYRQDPGQGLRLIYYSQIVNDFQKGDIAEGYSVSREKKESFPLTVTSAQKNPTAFYLCASSIEYTQGLYGYTFGSGTRLTVV.

The CDR3 region has the DNA TGTGCCAGCAGCTTAGCCACTAGGGGAGTACACGAGCAGTACTTC. Translation: CASSLATRGVHEQYF. This sequence joins TRBV7-2 and TRBJ2-7, with D tentatively TRBD1 or TRBD2 (5 bases each). V was clipped by 0 bases and J by 5 bases, with 14 bases between them. Germline V gives CDR1 SGHTA, CDR2 FQGNSA. CDR3 length equals 15 residues.

Details on this clone: With only one base between it and a far larger clone, this is likely a read error. The chain has TRBV9 and TRBJ2-3; D is perhaps TRBD1 (6 bases). The CDR3 contains 14 residues. CDR1 is SGDLS, CDR2 YYNGEE, per germline. This chain's CDR3 is CASSLGPATGTQYF. In DNA form, the CDR3 reads TGTGCCAGCAGCCTAGGGCCGGCGACAGGTACGCAGTATTTT.

The V call is TRBV5-1, the J call TRBJ2-2; D is possibly TRBD2 (5 bases). Trimming cost V 9 bases and J 1 base, with 13 bases left between them. Germline V lookup: CDR1 SGHRS, CDR2 YFSETQ. This CDR3 contains 14 residues. This chain's CDR3 is CATSGRVNTGELFF. CDR3 bases: TGCGCCACCTCGGGAAGGGTGAACACCGGGGAGCTGTTTTTT.

The chain uses TRBV5-4 and TRBJ1-1, with no clear D. Trimming left V 0 bases short and J 4 bases short, with 13 bases between. The germline V gene has CDR1 SGHNT and CDR2 YYREEE (reference sequence). The CDR3 runs 15 residues. The CDR3: CASSLGSGGSTEAFF. CDR3 sequence (DNA): TGTGCCAGCAGCTTGGGGTCTGGCGGCAGCACTGAAGCTTTCTTT.

The chain has TRBV6-6 and TRBJ1-5, with D maybe TRBD1 (5 bases). Germline V lookup: CDR1 MNHNY, CDR2 SVGAGI (reference sequence). The V end lost 5 bases, the J end lost 5 bases, and 13 bases lay between the germline ends. This CDR3 is built from 14 residues. CDR3 nucleotides: TGTGCCAGCAGTCTACAGGTATACGATCAGCCCCAGCATTTT. Translating it yields CASSLQVYDQPQHF.

Only one count was recorded for this clone. V gene TRBV6-5 combines with J gene TRBJ2-1; 12 bases are a match to TRBD2. V was clipped by 2 bases and J by 1 base; unmatched bases: 0. The length of the CDR3 is 16 residues. Germline V gene data show CDR1 as MNHEY and CDR2 as SVGAGI. The chain's CDR3 is CASSYTSGGSYNEQFF. In DNA, the CDR3 is TGTGCCAGCAGTTACACTAGCGGGGGGTCCTACAATGAGCAGTTCTTC.

The chain joins TRBV7-9 to TRBJ1-2, with D possibly being TRBD1 (5 bases). Germline CDR1 and CDR2: SEHNR and FQNEAQ (reference sequence). V was shortened by 4 bases and J by 7 bases, with 19 bases between the two germline ends. The CDR3 length is 15 residues. The CDR3 DNA follows: TGTGCCAGCAGCTCCCGGGGTGGGGGGAGTGGTGGCTACACCTTC. Protein: CASSSRGGGSGGYTF.

This rearrangement joins TRBV5-3 to TRBJ2-7; D gene uncertain. TRBV5-3 carries the ORF label, with uncertain function. Trimming removed 0 bases from V and 2 bases from J, with 9 bases in between. This CDR3 is built from 14 residues. The CDR3 here is CARSLVDKTYEQYF. In nucleotides, the CDR3 is TGTGCCAGAAGCTTGGTCGACAAAACCTACGAGCAGTACTTC.

The gene calls are TRBV7-3 and TRBJ2-3; the D gene is possibly TRBD2 (5 bases). CDR3 length: 13 residues. Germline loops: CDR1 SGHTA, CDR2 FQGTGA. Trimming shortened V by 4 bases and J by 6 bases, and 11 bases separated the two germline ends. Here the CDR3 DNA reads TGTGCCAGCAGCTCAGTAACGGGGGATACGCAGTATTTT. The encoded protein is CASSSVTGDTQYF.

Comments on this clone: This likely stems from a read error, as it lies one base from a far larger clone. The V gene is TRBV7-9, the J gene TRBJ2-3; D gene ambiguous. Germline CDR1 reads SEHNR; CDR2 reads FQNEAQ (reference sequence). This CDR3 is 12 amino acids long. V dropped 4 bases and J dropped 1 base, with 3 bases sitting between them. Here the CDR3 reads CASSWGTDTQYF. The CDR3 bases are TGTGCCAGCAGCTGGGGCACAGATACGCAGTATTTT.

The V gene is TRBV5-1, the J gene TRBJ2-1, with unresolved D. The CDR3 totals 15 residues. V was shortened by 2 bases and J by 0 bases, with 9 bases between the two germline ends. Germline loops: CDR1 SGHRS, CDR2 YFSETQ. DNA for the CDR3: TGCGCCAGCAGCTTAGAGCCCACCTCCTACAATGAGCAGTTCTTC. Amino acids: CASSLEPTSYNEQFF.

This chain links TRBV7-2 with TRBJ1-1, with D unresolved. The germline V and J ends were trimmed by 5 bases and 6 bases, with 13 bases remaining between them. Germline CDR1 and CDR2: SGHTA and FQGNSA. The CDR3 totals 13 residues. CDR3 sequence: CASSQLRLSEAFF. In DNA, the CDR3 is TGTGCCAGCAGCCAACTACGACTTTCTGAAGCTTTCTTT.

The rearrangement joins TRBV6-1 to TRBJ1-3, with D unclear. The CDR3 is 12 residues long. Trimming cost V 3 bases and J 4 bases, with 4 bases left between them. The germline CDR1 and CDR2 sequences are MNHNS and SASEGT. The CDR3 DNA reads TGTGCCAGCAGTGAGGTCGGAAACACCATATATTTT. The encoded protein is CASSEVGNTIYF.

The rearrangement joins TRBV10-2 to TRBJ2-5, with no clear D. The germline CDR1 and CDR2 sequences are WSHSY and SAAADI. CDR3 length: 13 amino acids. Between the trimmed V and J ends, which lost 4 bases and 3 bases, there was a span of 9 bases. The DNA for the CDR3 is TGCGCCAGCAGTGCGCCAGGAGAAGAGACCCAGTACTTC. This translates into CASSAPGEETQYF.

The chain combines TRBV29-1 with TRBJ2-1; 9 nucleotides align to TRBD1. The CDR3 sequence is 14 residues long. With V trimmed by 6 bases and J by 3 bases, 6 bases remained unmatched. The germline CDR1 and CDR2 sequences are SQVTM and ANQGSEA. CDR3 bases: TGCAGCGTCCTCCGGGACAGGGTCTACAATGAGCAGTTCTTC. This sequence encodes CSVLRDRVYNEQFF.

The chain links TRBV7-2 to TRBJ1-2; 7 bases map to TRBD1. The V gene end was trimmed by 3 bases and the J gene end by 4 bases; junction bases not matched to a gene: 14. The CDR3 consists of 17 residues. CDR1 is SGHTA, CDR2 FQGNSA, per germline. The CDR3 here is CASSFLTTGKVFYGYTF. Here the CDR3 DNA reads TGTGCCAGCAGCTTCTTAACGACAGGGAAGGTATTCTATGGCTACACCTTC.

This chain connects TRBV19 to TRBJ2-1; 10 nucleotides align to TRBD2. Germline values: CDR1 LNHDA, CDR2 SQIVND (reference sequence). Losses at the gene ends were 6 bases for V and 4 bases for J; bases not matched to a gene: 6. CDR3 length equals 15 residues. The CDR3 reads CASSAGTSEYNEQFF. In nucleotides, the CDR3 is TGTGCCAGTAGCGCCGGGACTAGCGAGTACAATGAGCAGTTCTTC.

The genes are TRBV5-1 and TRBJ2-2; no clear D gene. This CDR3 spans 16 amino acids. Trimming cost V 5 bases and J 8 bases, with 22 bases left between them. The germline V gene has CDR1 SGHRS and CDR2 YFSETQ. The CDR3, as DNA: TGCGCCAGCAGACCCACCCCCGACGTCCCTTTGGGGGAGCTGTTTTTT. This sequence encodes CASRPTPDVPLGELFF.

Concerning this clone: This may be a read error, as it is one base from a much larger clone. Other DNA variants within this sample encode the same CDR3. The gene calls are TRBV27 and TRBJ2-3, with D unclear. Trimming shortened V by 6 bases and J by 0 bases, and 4 bases separated the two germline ends. Germline loops: CDR1 MNHEY, CDR2 SMNVEV (reference sequence). The CDR3 length is 12 residues. The CDR3 DNA follows: TGTGCCAGCAGCGCTAGCACAGATACGCAGTATTTT. This encodes CASSASTDTQYF.

The chain joins TRBV6-6 to TRBJ1-2, with 8 bases matching TRBD1. Germline loops: CDR1 MNHNY, CDR2 SVGAGI (reference sequence). The CDR3 is 12 residues long. Losses at the gene ends were 2 bases for V and 7 bases for J; bases not matched to a gene: 0. CDR3: CASSYDRGGYTF. The CDR3 nucleotides are TGTGCCAGCAGTTACGACAGGGGTGGCTACACCTTC.

This clone was counted a single time. V gene TRBV28 combines with J gene TRBJ1-6; D is uncertain. Germline lookup yields CDR1 MDHEN and CDR2 SYDVKM. V dropped 7 bases and J dropped 8 bases, with 9 bases sitting between them. This CDR3 spans 12 amino acids. CDR3 sequence: CASTNVDSPLHF. The CDR3 DNA sequence: TGTGCCAGCACCAATGTTGATTCACCCCTCCACTTT.